The entry below gives a single TCR beta chain sequence along with its context. What it binds is not known. PCR primers comprised 60 Vbeta and 13 Jbeta primers. Produced via immunoSEQ multiplex PCR; TCRdb's table is partial and in-frame only. This table has 150,000 to 200,000 clones, around 80% appearing once. This entry comes from a study of cytomegalovirus exposure and HLA in healthy donors. General study results and limits: In vitro, three CMV-associated chains proved specific for CMV antigens. TCR beta V segments were, for the most part, productive about 87% or about 30% of the time in an earlier analysis.

The sequence was collected from a girl aged 2 to 9 in good health and CMV-seropositive. The sample was PBMCs.

In nucleotides, the CDR3 is TGTGCCAGCAGCCTCCCACATAGCACAGATACGCAGTATTTT. It codes for CASSLPHSTDTQYF. The chain recombines TRBV9 with TRBJ2-3, with D hard to call. Trimming took 4 bases from V and 0 from J, leaving 9 bases between them. The CDR3 loop spans 14 amino acids. CDR1 is SGDLS and CDR2 is YYNGEE in the germline V gene.